This T cell receptor (beta chain) was recorded in a study of T cells after somatic rescue of genetic block. There are 13 residues in the CDR3. V shed 4 bases and J 8 bases; nucleotides not matched to a gene: 4. Germline CDR1 reads MGHDK; CDR2 reads SYGVNS. Sequenced by immunoSEQ multiplex PCR; TCRdb stores in-frame clones only, minus some. The sample carries under 150,000 clones, 90% to 95% recorded once. This TCR derives from a woman aged 18-35 years. Input material: peripheral blood mononuclear cells (PBMCs). The genes are TRBV25-1 and TRBJ2-4; 8 nucleotides align to TRBD2. CDR3 bases: TGTGCCAGCAGTGGAGCGGGGGTTGACATTCAGTACTTC. Translation: CASSGAGVDIQYF.